What follows are 32 T cell receptor beta chains derived from one specimen sequenced in a study of cytomegalovirus exposure and HLA in healthy donors. Vbeta (60) and Jbeta (13) primers were used in the PCR. Clones were read by immunoSEQ multiplex PCR, and TCRdb kept only the in-frame ones, dropping some. The sample lists approximately 100,000 clones, 70% to 80% occurring once. The sequencing sample was made of PBMCs. These receptors were collected from a woman aged 18 to 35 in good health and CMV-seropositive.

This clone has only one observation. V and J are TRBV5-1 and TRBJ2-1, with TRBD2 matching 7 bases. V lost 1 base and J lost 9; bases outside the gene matches: 13. Germline V lookup: CDR1 SGHRS, CDR2 YFSETQ. The CDR3 is made up of 16 amino acids. In DNA form, the CDR3 reads TGCGCCAGCAGCTTGAACGCGGGAGCCGGTCGGGGTGAGCAGTTCTTC. Its translation: CASSLNAGAGRGEQFF.

The chain couples TRBV6-5 to TRBJ1-3; D ambiguous. Between the trimmed V and J ends, which lost 5 bases and 0 bases, there was a span of 8 bases. From germline, CDR1 is MNHEY and CDR2 SVGAGI. The CDR3 spans 14 residues. The CDR3 region has the DNA TGTGCCAGCAGTCCGGGGAGCTCTGGAAACACCATATATTTT. Residues: CASSPGSSGNTIYF.

The rearrangement joins TRBV6-4 to TRBJ2-1, with TRBD2 matching 13 bases. V shed 2 bases, J shed 3 bases, and the junction held 1 base outside the gene matches. In germline, CDR1 is MRHNA, CDR2 SNTAGT. The CDR3 covers 16 residues. CDR3 sequence (DNA): TGTGCCAGCAGTGACGGACTAGCGGGGGACTACAATGAGCAGTTCTTC. It codes for CASSDGLAGDYNEQFF.

This clone has a handful of counts. The rearrangement uses TRBV6-5 and TRBJ2-7; a weak D match, TRBD1 (6 bases). The germline V gene has CDR1 MNHEY and CDR2 SVGAGI. The CDR3 has 15 residues. V lost 0 bases, J lost 4 bases, and 13 bases lay in between. CDR3 sequence (DNA): TGTGCCAGCAGTTACTCTCTACAGGGTCCTTACGAGCAGTACTTC. Translated: CASSYSLQGPYEQYF.

The rearrangement joins TRBV6-5 to TRBJ2-3, with 7 bases aligning to TRBD2. Germline V gene data show CDR1 as MNHEY and CDR2 as SVGAGI. Trimming removed 7 bases from V and 1 base from J; junction bases left unmatched: 8. The CDR3 has 15 residues. DNA of the CDR3: TGTGCCAGCACCTACGGGGCGGGAGGCACAGATACGCAGTATTTT. This sequence encodes CASTYGAGGTDTQYF.

This clone was seen a few times. J is TRBJ2-1 and V is TRBV27; possible D gene TRBD1, 6 bases. V shed 4 bases and J shed 7 bases, with 11 bases lying between them. Germline V gene sequence: CDR1 MNHEY, CDR2 SMNVEV (reference sequence). The length of the CDR3 is 13 residues. The CDR3 protein is CASSSRGGNEQFF. The CDR3 nucleotides read TGTGCCAGCAGTTCCAGAGGGGGAAATGAGCAGTTCTTC.

This chain connects TRBV19 to TRBJ2-7; possible D gene TRBD1, 5 bases. V lost 6 bases to trimming and J lost 0 bases, with 12 bases between them. Per germline, CDR1 LNHDA and CDR2 SQIVND (reference sequence). This CDR3 is built from 14 residues. In DNA, the CDR3 is TGTGCCAGTAGAATGACAGCGAGCTCCTACGAGCAGTACTTC. Encoded protein: CASRMTASSYEQYF.

CDR3 sequence reads: CASSLYAGRDTQYF. The CDR3 DNA sequence: TGTGCCAGCAGCTTATATGCGGGGAGGGATACGCAGTATTTT. The chain recombines TRBV7-8 with TRBJ2-3, with D perhaps matching TRBD2 (6 bases). Germline values: CDR1 SGHVS, CDR2 FQNEAQ. This CDR3 has 14 amino acids. With 2 bases removed from V and 6 bases from J, the gap between germline ends came to 12 bases. The full variable domain, its missing parts supplied by reference TRBV7-8 and TRBJ2-3, is GAGVSQSPRYKVAKRGQDVALRCDPISGHVSLFWYQQALGQGPEFLTYFQNEAQLDKSGLPSDRFFAERPEGSVSTLKIQRTQQEDSAVYLCASSLYAGRDTQYFGPGTRLTVL.

The rearrangement joins TRBV2 to TRBJ1-5; no clear D. V lost 2 bases and J lost 3, with 8 bases in between. Germline V gives CDR1 SNHLY, CDR2 FYNNEI. There are 14 residues in the CDR3. In DNA, the CDR3 is TGTGCCAGCAGTGAAAGCACAGCCAATCAGCCCCAGCATTTT. This codes for CASSESTANQPQHF.

The chain is built from TRBV2 and TRBJ2-7; TRBD2 aligns across 7 bases. CDR3 length equals 14 residues. Germline CDR1 is SNHLY and CDR2 is FYNNEI. Germline trimming cut 2 bases from V and 5 bases from J; bases unmatched to any gene: 6. CDR3 amino acids: CASSEFAGVDEQYF. The CDR3 DNA reads as TGTGCCAGCAGTGAATTTGCGGGAGTGGACGAGCAGTACTTC.

This chain links TRBV7-9 with TRBJ2-5; 8 bases agree with TRBD1. The germline gives CDR1 SEHNR, CDR2 FQNEAQ (reference sequence). This CDR3 region has 13 residues. J was trimmed by 2 bases and V by 5 bases; bases with no gene match: 1. This CDR3 reads CASSNRGQETQYF. In DNA form, the CDR3 reads TGTGCCAGCAGCAACAGGGGGCAAGAGACCCAGTACTTC.

This chain joins TRBV19 and TRBJ2-7; 10 positions match TRBD1. The J segment lost 5 bases and the V segment lost 7 bases, leaving 11 bases of the junction unmatched. CDR3 length: 15 amino acids. Looked up from germline, CDR1 is LNHDA and CDR2 is SQIVND (reference sequence). The CDR3 DNA is TGTGCCAGTACCGCGGACAGGGGGGGTCTCGACGAGCAGTACTTC. It is translated as CASTADRGGLDEQYF.

The V gene is TRBV18, the J gene TRBJ2-7; D gene ambiguous. The CDR3 loop spans 12 amino acids. The germline CDR1 and CDR2 sequences are KGHSH and LQKENI. The V and J ends lost 3 bases and 2 bases respectively, with 5 bases between them. The CDR3 loop is CASSPGTYEQYF. The DNA for the CDR3 is TGTGCCAGCTCACCGGGCACCTACGAGCAGTACTTC.

CDR3 sequence (DNA): TGTGCCTGGACCCTAGACAGGGTTCGGGATGAGCAGTTCTTC. This encodes CAWTLDRVRDEQFF. The chain uses TRBV30 and TRBJ2-1, with 7 nucleotides matching TRBD1. Per germline, CDR1 GTSNPN and CDR2 SVGIG (reference sequence). V was pared by 4 bases and J by 8 bases, with 11 bases of the junction left unmatched. This CDR3 comprises 14 residues.

This clone appeared once. The V call is TRBV30, the J call TRBJ1-2, with D uncertain. CDR1 GTSNPN and CDR2 SVGIG come from the germline V gene (reference sequence). The CDR3 has 11 residues. Trimming removed 3 bases at V and 7 bases at J, with 9 bases between. CDR3 sequence: CAWRRELGYTF. Written as DNA, the CDR3 is TGTGCCTGGAGGAGGGAGCTTGGCTACACCTTC.

The chain combines TRBV27 with TRBJ2-1; a possible D gene is TRBD1 (6 bases). CDR1 and CDR2 (germline): MNHEY, SMNVEV (reference sequence). The CDR3 totals 18 residues. Trimming pared 1 base from V and 6 bases from J, leaving 22 bases between. The CDR3 loop reads CASSLYLRTAEPGNEQFF. The CDR3 nucleotides read TGTGCCAGCAGTTTATACCTTCGGACAGCGGAACCGGGCAATGAGCAGTTCTTC.

V and J are TRBV4-3 and TRBJ2-1; unclear D gene. Germline CDR1 LGHNA, CDR2 YSLEER. The CDR3 runs to 16 residues. The V gene lost 1 base and the J gene lost 7 bases, with 17 bases spanning the gap. The CDR3 region has the DNA TGCGCCAGCAGCCAAGGCCCCTTCGAAGCTCGAAATGAGCAGTTCTTC. It is translated as CASSQGPFEARNEQFF.

This chain connects TRBV28 to TRBJ2-3; D is undetermined. V was shortened by 1 base and J by 5 bases, with 4 bases between the two germline ends. CDR1 and CDR2 (germline): MDHEN, SYDVKM. This CDR3 has 12 residues. CDR3 loop: CASSLLEDTQYF. CDR3 in DNA: TGTGCCAGCAGTTTATTAGAAGATACGCAGTATTTT.

V gene TRBV5-6 combines with J gene TRBJ2-5, with D perhaps matching TRBD2 (6 bases). V was pared by 2 bases and J by 5 bases, with 19 bases between. This CDR3 comprises 16 residues. CDR1 and CDR2 (germline): SGHDT, YYEEEE. CDR3 coding DNA: TGTGCCAGCAGCTTAAGAGTGGGGGGAAAGGAGGAGACCCAGTACTTC. This translates into CASSLRVGGKEETQYF. The full variable domain, completed using reference TRBV5-6 and TRBJ2-5, is DAGVTQSPTHLIKTRGQQVTLRCSPKSGHDTVSWYQQALGQGPQFIFQYYEEEERQRGNFPDRFSGHQFPNYSSELNVNALLLGDSALYLCASSLRVGGKEETQYFGPGTRLLVL.

The chain employs TRBV9 and TRBJ2-6; no clear D. Germline V gene sequence: CDR1 SGDLS, CDR2 YYNGEE. CDR3 length: 17 amino acids. Trimming removed 0 bases from V and 0 bases from J, with 10 bases in between. CDR3 DNA sequence: TGTGCCAGCAGCGTAGAATCTCTTAGCTCTGGGGCCAACGTCCTGACTTTC. Protein: CASSVESLSSGANVLTF.

The V call is TRBV7-9, the J call TRBJ2-7, with 9 positions matching TRBD1. Germline CDR1 is SEHNR and CDR2 is FQNEAQ (reference sequence). The CDR3 runs 15 residues. J was trimmed by 2 bases and V by 1 base; bases with no gene match: 3. CDR3 sequence reads: CASSLEGTGPYEQYF. The CDR3 DNA sequence: TGTGCCAGCAGCTTAGAAGGGACAGGGCCCTACGAGCAGTACTTC.

The V gene is TRBV19, the J gene TRBJ2-3, with 8 bases aligning to TRBD2. Trimming cost V 5 bases and J 4 bases; bases outside gene matches: 8. Germline-derived CDR1 and CDR2 are LNHDA and SQIVND (reference sequence). This CDR3 region has 15 residues. The DNA of the CDR3 is TGTGCCAGTAGTTTCACCGGGACTAGACCAGATACGCAGTATTTT. Translated, it gives CASSFTGTRPDTQYF.

This clone was seen a handful of times. The chain carries TRBV5-8 and TRBJ2-1, with 11 bases matching TRBD1. Germline V gives CDR1 SGHTS, CDR2 YDEGEE. V gave up 3 bases and J gave up 4 bases; unmatched junction bases: 6. This CDR3 contains 16 residues. The CDR3 nucleotides read TGTGCCAGCAGCTGGACGGACAGGGGGCTTTACAATGAGCAGTTCTTC. This sequence encodes CASSWTDRGLYNEQFF.

The chain couples TRBV5-4 to TRBJ2-2; 13 bases agree with TRBD2. Germline V CDR1 and CDR2: SGHNT, YYREEE (reference sequence). CDR3 size: 18 residues. V trimming: 4 bases; J trimming: 1 base; junction bases outside the gene matches: 7. CDR3 DNA sequence: TGTGCCAGCAGCCCGGGACTAGCGGGGAGCGTGAACACCGGGGAGCTGTTTTTT. It codes for CASSPGLAGSVNTGELFF.

This clone was recorded only once. J is TRBJ1-5 and V is TRBV19; a possible D gene is TRBD1 (5 bases). V was shortened by 0 bases and J by 0 bases, with 15 bases between the two germline ends. This CDR3 contains 18 residues. Germline values: CDR1 LNHDA, CDR2 SQIVND (reference sequence). This CDR3 reads CASSIDRPGRISNQPQHF. The CDR3 DNA is TGTGCCAGTAGTATAGATCGCCCAGGGAGGATTAGCAATCAGCCCCAGCATTTT.

The genes are TRBV4-3 and TRBJ2-1, with 8 positions matching TRBD2. The CDR3 sequence is 17 residues long. Germline lookup yields CDR1 LGHNA and CDR2 YSLEER. With 1 base clipped from V and 0 bases from J, the junction kept 5 bases outside the gene matches. The CDR3 DNA is TGCGCCAGCAGCCAAGGCCAGCGGGGGAGCTCCTACAATGAGCAGTTCTTC. It translates to CASSQGQRGSSYNEQFF.

This clone has only a few counts. This chain joins TRBV2 and TRBJ2-1; a weak D match, TRBD1 (5 bases). Trimming removed 3 bases from V and 2 bases from J, with 11 bases in between. The CDR3 spans 15 residues. Germline V CDR1 and CDR2: SNHLY, FYNNEI. CDR3 in amino acids: CASSEDRGAYNEQFF. DNA for the CDR3: TGTGCCAGCAGTGAGGATAGGGGCGCCTACAATGAGCAGTTCTTC. Variable domain in full (rest from reference TRBV2 and TRBJ2-1): EPEVTQTPSHQVTQMGQEVILRCVPISNHLYFYWYRQILGQKVEFLVSFYNNEISEKSEIFDDQFSVERPDGSNFTLKIRSTKLEDSAMYFCASSEDRGAYNEQFFGPGTRLTVL.

CDR3 coding DNA: TGTGCCAGCAGCCAGGACAATCAGCCCCAGCATTTT. Encoded protein: CASSQDNQPQHF. V and J are TRBV5-8 and TRBJ1-5; D call uncertain. Trimming shortened V by 4 bases and J by 3 bases, and 5 bases separated the two germline ends. Germline V lookup: CDR1 SGHTS, CDR2 YDEGEE. The CDR3 consists of 12 residues.

J is TRBJ2-7 and V is TRBV7-8; weak D call: TRBD2 (6 bases). CDR1 SGHVS and CDR2 FQNEAQ come from the germline V gene. V dropped 3 bases and J dropped 1 base, with 16 bases sitting between them. This CDR3 has 16 amino acids. CDR3 DNA: TGTGCCAGCAGCTTTTTGACCGGGGGAAAGTCCTACGAGCAGTACTTC. Protein sequence: CASSFLTGGKSYEQYF. Combining the CDR3 with reference TRBV7-8 and TRBJ2-7 gives the whole variable domain GAGVSQSPRYKVAKRGQDVALRCDPISGHVSLFWYQQALGQGPEFLTYFQNEAQLDKSGLPSDRFFAERPEGSVSTLKIQRTQQEDSAVYLCASSFLTGGKSYEQYFGPGTRLTVT.

This clone has only a few counts. The chain combines TRBV4-1 with TRBJ2-7; D is unresolved. CDR3 length: 14 amino acids. V was cut by 4 bases and J by 2 bases, with 12 bases left in between. The V gene's germline CDR1 is MGHRA and CDR2 YSYEKL. CDR3 bases: TGCGCCAGCAGCCCGACTTACCTTGCCTACGAGCAGTACTTC. This gives the protein CASSPTYLAYEQYF.

The chain couples TRBV5-5 to TRBJ2-7, with 10 bases that match TRBD1. Germline V gene sequence: CDR1 SGHKS, CDR2 YYEKEE (reference sequence). V shed 6 bases, J shed 0 bases, and the junction held 3 bases outside the gene matches. CDR3 length: 14 residues. CDR3 nucleotides: TGTGCCAGCACCAGGACAGGGGGCTCCTACGAGCAGTACTTC. Amino acids: CASTRTGGSYEQYF.

The gene calls are TRBV6-5 and TRBJ1-5; D gene unclear. The CDR3 length is 16 residues. Germline V gene lookup returns CDR1 MNHEY and CDR2 SVGAGI. The V gene lost 1 base and the J gene lost 6 bases, with 16 bases spanning the gap. CDR3 amino acids: CASSYLYEPETQPQHF. Written as DNA, the CDR3 is TGTGCCAGCAGTTACTTGTACGAGCCCGAAACTCAGCCCCAGCATTTT.